These 9 T cell receptor beta chains were all obtained from the same sample, sequenced in a study of shared clonotypes between healthy human individuals. Naive CD8 cells lacked CD45RO and underwent positive selection for CCR7, leaving out terminally differentiated effector memory CD45RA+ cells. The protocol was immunoSEQ multiplex PCR, while the TCRdb copy is restricted to in-frame clones and leaves out a portion. This sample has hundreds of thousands of clones, with about 91% found just once. The source material was naive CD8+ T cells sorted from blood. The source is a man in his thirties or forties in good health.

The V call is TRBV27, the J call TRBJ2-7; D not certain. Looked up from germline, CDR1 is MNHEY and CDR2 is SMNVEV (reference sequence). V lost 1 base to trimming and J lost 1 base, with 11 bases between them. The CDR3 is 15 residues long. The CDR3 nucleotides are TGTGCCAGCAGTTTATATCCAAGCGAATCCTACGAGCAGTACTTC. Translation gives CASSLYPSESYEQYF.

The chain combines TRBV4-1 with TRBJ2-1; D is unresolved. The CDR3 is 15 residues long. Trimming shortened V by 1 base and J by 0 bases, and 7 bases separated the two germline ends. CDR1 and CDR2 (germline): MGHRA, YSYEKL. CDR3 in amino acids: CASSQVDFSYNEQFF. Written as DNA, the CDR3 is TGCGCCAGCAGCCAAGTTGACTTCTCCTACAATGAGCAGTTCTTC.

J is TRBJ2-3 and V is TRBV7-3, with 12 bases matching TRBD2. The germline CDR1 and CDR2 sequences are SGHTA and FQGTGA. This CDR3 contains 17 residues. V lost 0 bases, J lost 4 bases, and 5 bases stayed unmatched. Here the CDR3 DNA reads TGTGCCAGCAGCTTAACGTTGACTAGCGGGAGTTCAGATACGCAGTATTTT. Protein: CASSLTLTSGSSDTQYF.

This chain uses TRBV6-6 with TRBJ2-5; 12 nucleotides match TRBD1. The CDR3 extends over 16 amino acids. Looked up from germline, CDR1 is MNHNY and CDR2 is SVGAGI (reference sequence). The trim removed 4 bases at V and 3 bases at J, leaving 6 bases unmatched. The CDR3: CASSSAGTGGKETQYF. In DNA, the CDR3 is TGTGCCAGCAGTTCTGCCGGGACAGGGGGCAAAGAGACCCAGTACTTC.

The chain employs TRBV27 and TRBJ2-6, with TRBD2 identical over 7 bases. V lost 6 bases to trimming and J lost 3 bases; unmatched junction nucleotides: 14. The CDR3 is 18 residues long. Germline V gives CDR1 MNHEY, CDR2 SMNVEV (reference sequence). CDR3 protein: CASRPTAAGVFGANVLTF. The CDR3 DNA is TGTGCCAGCAGACCGACTGCGGCGGGAGTGTTTGGGGCCAACGTCCTGACTTTC. Variable domain in full (rest from reference TRBV27 and TRBJ2-6): EAQVTQNPRYLITVTGKKLTVTCSQNMNHEYMSWYRQDPGLGLRQIYYSMNVEVTDKGDVPEGYKVSRKEKRNFPLILESPSPNQTSLYFCASRPTAAGVFGANVLTFGAGSRLTVL.

The chain recombines TRBV7-9 with TRBJ1-1; D unclear. The CDR3 spans 13 residues. Germline V gives CDR1 SEHNR, CDR2 FQNEAQ (reference sequence). The V and J ends lost 5 bases and 2 bases respectively, with 9 bases between them. The DNA for the CDR3 is TGTGCCAGCAGCCCCAGGCAAAACACTGAAGCTTTCTTT. Residues: CASSPRQNTEAFF.

This sequence joins TRBV4-1 and TRBJ2-7; 9 bases are shared with TRBD2. CDR3 size: 14 residues. CDR1 MGHRA and CDR2 YSYEKL come from the germline V gene. The V segment lost 9 bases and the J segment 2 bases; nucleotides outside the gene matches: 8. The CDR3 DNA reads TGCGCCAGTAGCATAGCGGGGGATACCTACGAGCAGTACTTC. The encoded protein is CASSIAGDTYEQYF.

Note on this clone: Other DNA sequences from this sample encode an identical CDR3 as well. The chain joins TRBV27 to TRBJ2-7; D not certain. V lost 2 bases and J lost 1, with 6 bases in between. The germline gives CDR1 MNHEY, CDR2 SMNVEV (reference sequence). CDR3 length: 13 residues. The CDR3 nucleotides are TGTGCCAGCAGTTTAGTCGGGTCCTACGAGCAGTACTTC. Translating gives CASSLVGSYEQYF.

The chain carries TRBV7-9 and TRBJ2-5, with D hard to call. Germline values: CDR1 SEHNR, CDR2 FQNEAQ (reference sequence). The V end was cut by 1 base, the J end by 0 bases, with 6 bases between. The CDR3 covers 14 residues. The chain's CDR3 is CASSLGSNQETQYF. CDR3 DNA sequence: TGTGCCAGCAGCTTAGGGTCTAACCAAGAGACCCAGTACTTC.